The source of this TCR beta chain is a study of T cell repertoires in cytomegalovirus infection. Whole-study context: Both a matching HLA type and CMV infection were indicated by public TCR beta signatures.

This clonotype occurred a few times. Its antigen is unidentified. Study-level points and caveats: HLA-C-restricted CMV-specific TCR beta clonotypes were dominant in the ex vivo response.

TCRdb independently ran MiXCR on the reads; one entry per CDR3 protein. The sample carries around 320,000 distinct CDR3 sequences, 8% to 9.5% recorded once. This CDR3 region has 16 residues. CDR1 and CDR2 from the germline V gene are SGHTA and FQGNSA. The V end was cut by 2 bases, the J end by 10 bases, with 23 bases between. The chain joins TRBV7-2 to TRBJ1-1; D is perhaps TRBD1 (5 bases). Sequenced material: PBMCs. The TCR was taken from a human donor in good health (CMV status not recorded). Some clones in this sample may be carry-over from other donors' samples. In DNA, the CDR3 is TGTGCCAGCAGCTTATCCGGGGGGGACGGAGCTTTTGGAGCTTTCTTT. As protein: CASSLSGGDGAFGAFF.